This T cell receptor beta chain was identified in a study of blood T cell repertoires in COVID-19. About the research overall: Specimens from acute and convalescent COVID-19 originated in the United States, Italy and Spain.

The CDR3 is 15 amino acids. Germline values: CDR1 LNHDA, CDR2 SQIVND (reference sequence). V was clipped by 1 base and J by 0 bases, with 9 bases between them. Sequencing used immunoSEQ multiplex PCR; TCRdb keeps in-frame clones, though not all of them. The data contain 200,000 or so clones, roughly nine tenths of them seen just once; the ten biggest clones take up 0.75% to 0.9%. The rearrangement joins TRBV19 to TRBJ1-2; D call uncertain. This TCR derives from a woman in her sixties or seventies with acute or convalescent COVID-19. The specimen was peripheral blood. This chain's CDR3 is CASSIGGNTNYGYTF. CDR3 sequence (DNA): TGTGCCAGTAGTATAGGAGGGAACACTAACTATGGCTACACCTTC. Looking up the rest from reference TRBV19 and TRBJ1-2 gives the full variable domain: DGGITQSPKYLFRKEGQNVTLSCEQNLNHDAMYWYRQDPGQGLRLIYYSQIVNDFQKGDIAEGYSVSREKKESFPLTVTSAQKNPTAFYLCASSIGGNTNYGYTFGSGTRLTVV.